This TCR beta chain stems from a study of T cells in Graves' hyperthyroidism and ophthalmopathy. Notes on the study in general: Before onset, by a median of approximately 5.9 months, the model predicted ophthalmopathy.

Germline V gene sequence: CDR1 ENHRY, CDR2 SYGVKD. V dropped 2 bases and J dropped 5; count of bases not matched to a gene: 3. The CDR3 runs 14 residues. This clonotype was detected many times. Its target is unknown. There were TCR beta CDR3 regions amplified from RNA transcripts. The HTBI primer set drove a first-round RT-PCR of the TCR CDR3. TCRdb used MiXCR to reprocess the multiplex PCR reads, holding one entry per CDR3 protein. The sample lists fewer than 800,000 distinct CDR3 sequences; less than 20% were seen once. Graves' hyperthyroidism is called stable when ophthalmopathy does not progress within 18 months.

The chain carries TRBV10-3 and TRBJ2-5; the match to TRBD1 covers 9 bases. Sequencing used blood. This sequence originates from a man between 18 and 29 years old with Graves' hyperthyroidism. CDR3 nucleotides: TGTGCCATCAGTGAGGGACAGGGGAGGGAGACCCAGTACTTC. Translated, it gives CAISEGQGRETQYF.